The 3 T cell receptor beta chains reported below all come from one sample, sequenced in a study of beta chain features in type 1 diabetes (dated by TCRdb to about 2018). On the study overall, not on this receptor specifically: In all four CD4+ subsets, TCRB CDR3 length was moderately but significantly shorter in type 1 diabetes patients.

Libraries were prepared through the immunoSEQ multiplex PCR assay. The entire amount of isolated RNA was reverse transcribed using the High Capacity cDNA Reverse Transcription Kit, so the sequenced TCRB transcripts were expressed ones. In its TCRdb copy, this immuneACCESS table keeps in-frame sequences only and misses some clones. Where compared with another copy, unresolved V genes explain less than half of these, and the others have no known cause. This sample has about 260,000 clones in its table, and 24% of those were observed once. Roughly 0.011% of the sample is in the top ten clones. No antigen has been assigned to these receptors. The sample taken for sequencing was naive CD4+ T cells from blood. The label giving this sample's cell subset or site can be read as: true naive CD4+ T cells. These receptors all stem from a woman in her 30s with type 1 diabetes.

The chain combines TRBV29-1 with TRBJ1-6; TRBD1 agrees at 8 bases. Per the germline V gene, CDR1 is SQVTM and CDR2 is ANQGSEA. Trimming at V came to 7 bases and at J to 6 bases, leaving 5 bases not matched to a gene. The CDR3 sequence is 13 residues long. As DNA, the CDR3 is TGCAGCGCAGGACAGGGTGGTAATTCACCCCTCCACTTT. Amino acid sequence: CSAGQGGNSPLHF.

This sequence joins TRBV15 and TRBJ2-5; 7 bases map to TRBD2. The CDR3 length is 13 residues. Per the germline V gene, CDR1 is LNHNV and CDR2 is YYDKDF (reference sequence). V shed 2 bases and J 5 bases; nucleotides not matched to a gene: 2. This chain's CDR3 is CATSRYGGETQYF. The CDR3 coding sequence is TGTGCCACCAGCAGATACGGGGGGGAGACCCAGTACTTC.

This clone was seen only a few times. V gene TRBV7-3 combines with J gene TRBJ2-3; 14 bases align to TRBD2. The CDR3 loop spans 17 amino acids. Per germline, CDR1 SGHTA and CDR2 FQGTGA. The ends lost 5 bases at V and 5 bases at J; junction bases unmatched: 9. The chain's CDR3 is CASSPGTSGRWGDTQYF. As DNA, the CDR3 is TGTGCCAGCAGCCCTGGGACTAGCGGGAGATGGGGAGATACGCAGTATTTT.